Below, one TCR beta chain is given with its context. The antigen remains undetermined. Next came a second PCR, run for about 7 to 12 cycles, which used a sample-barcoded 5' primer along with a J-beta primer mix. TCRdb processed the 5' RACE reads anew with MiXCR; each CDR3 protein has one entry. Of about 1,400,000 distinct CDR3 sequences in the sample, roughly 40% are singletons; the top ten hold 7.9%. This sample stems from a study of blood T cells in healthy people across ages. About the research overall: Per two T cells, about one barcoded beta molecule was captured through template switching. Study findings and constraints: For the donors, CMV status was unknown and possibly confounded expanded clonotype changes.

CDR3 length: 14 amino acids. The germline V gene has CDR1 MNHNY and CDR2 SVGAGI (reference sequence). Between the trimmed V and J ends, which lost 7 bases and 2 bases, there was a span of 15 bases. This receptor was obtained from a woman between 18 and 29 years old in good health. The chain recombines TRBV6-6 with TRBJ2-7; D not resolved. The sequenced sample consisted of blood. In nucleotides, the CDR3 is TGTGCCAGCAATCGACTCGATCTTCCCTACGAGCAGTACTTC. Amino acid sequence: CASNRLDLPYEQYF.